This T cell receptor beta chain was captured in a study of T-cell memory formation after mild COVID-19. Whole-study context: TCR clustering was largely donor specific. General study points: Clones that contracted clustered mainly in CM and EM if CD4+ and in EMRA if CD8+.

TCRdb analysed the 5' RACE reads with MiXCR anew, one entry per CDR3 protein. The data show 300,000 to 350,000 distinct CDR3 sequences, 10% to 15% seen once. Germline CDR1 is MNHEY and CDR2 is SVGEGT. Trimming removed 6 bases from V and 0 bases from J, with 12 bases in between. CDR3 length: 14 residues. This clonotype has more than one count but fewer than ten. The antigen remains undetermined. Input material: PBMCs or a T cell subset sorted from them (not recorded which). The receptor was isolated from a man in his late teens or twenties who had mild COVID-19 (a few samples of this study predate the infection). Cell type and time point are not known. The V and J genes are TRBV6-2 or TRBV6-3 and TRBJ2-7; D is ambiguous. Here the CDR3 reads CASSPRRVSYEQYF. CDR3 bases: TGTGCCAGCAGCCCTCGGAGAGTCTCCTACGAGCAGTACTTC.